A single sample gave rise to the 17 T cell receptor beta chains below, sequenced in a study of cytomegalovirus exposure and HLA in healthy donors. Use of 60 Vbeta and 13 Jbeta primers characterized the PCR. Sequencing used immunoSEQ multiplex PCR; TCRdb keeps in-frame clones, though not all of them. The table lists more than 85,000 clones, 13% to 15% of them singletons. Sequencing was carried out using PBMCs. Every receptor here comes from a female donor in good health and CMV-seronegative.

The V and J genes are TRBV6-5 and TRBJ1-2; D is perhaps TRBD1 (6 bases). Per the germline V gene, CDR1 is MNHEY and CDR2 is SVGAGI. This CDR3 spans 15 amino acids. V lost 3 bases to trimming and J lost 4 bases, with 15 bases between them. CDR3 residues: CASSYKAGGSYGYTF. The CDR3, as DNA: TGTGCCAGCAGTTATAAGGCGGGGGGCTCCTATGGCTACACCTTC.

The chain employs TRBV29-1 and TRBJ2-1; 7 nucleotides line up with TRBD2. The germline V gene has CDR1 SQVTM and CDR2 ANQGSEA. The CDR3 has 17 amino acids. The trim removed 4 bases at V and 9 bases at J, leaving 21 bases unmatched. The CDR3 nucleotides read TGCAGCGTTGGATTGGTGCTAGCGGCCCGCATTGGGGGTGAGCAGTTCTTC. This translates into CSVGLVLAARIGGEQFF.

The rearrangement uses TRBV5-6 and TRBJ2-5; TRBD2 might be the D (6 bases). The germline V and J ends were trimmed by 0 bases and 3 bases, with 9 bases remaining between them. There are 14 residues in the CDR3. Germline V CDR1 and CDR2: SGHDT, YYEEEE. CDR3 amino acids: CASSLGDFKETQYF. The CDR3 nucleotides read TGTGCCAGCAGCTTGGGGGACTTCAAAGAGACCCAGTACTTC.

In this sample, this clone turned up once. The chain joins TRBV7-9 to TRBJ2-1, with 8 nucleotides matching TRBD2. Trimming at V came to 7 bases and at J to 2 bases, leaving 4 bases not matched to a gene. The length of the CDR3 is 14 residues. Germline CDR1 and CDR2: SEHNR and FQNEAQ (reference sequence). The CDR3 reads CASNPGLAYNEQFF. CDR3 nucleotides: TGTGCCAGCAACCCGGGACTAGCCTACAATGAGCAGTTCTTC.

This clone was observed a few times. The chain carries TRBV9 and TRBJ1-4, with 10 nucleotides matching TRBD1. The CDR3 totals 14 residues. The V gene's germline CDR1 is SGDLS and CDR2 YYNGEE. J was trimmed by 7 bases and V by 4 bases; bases with no gene match: 4. The CDR3 loop is CASSLGQGVEKLFF. The CDR3, as DNA: TGTGCCAGCAGCCTAGGACAGGGGGTTGAAAAACTGTTTTTT.

V usage is TRBV14 and J usage is TRBJ1-1; no clear D. Deletions cut 2 bases from V and 6 bases from J, with 19 bases between. The CDR3 is made up of 16 amino acids. From germline, CDR1 is SGHDN and CDR2 FVKESK. CDR3 region: CASSQSYSPRLAEAFF. The CDR3 DNA reads TGTGCCAGCAGCCAATCTTATAGTCCCAGGCTCGCTGAAGCTTTCTTT.

There are a few counts of this clone. This chain joins TRBV7-6 and TRBJ1-2; unclear D gene. V lost 5 bases, J lost 7 bases, and 20 bases lay in between. There are 15 residues in the CDR3. The germline V gene has CDR1 SGHVS and CDR2 FNYEAQ. This CDR3 reads CASSPTEALASGYTF. DNA of the CDR3: TGTGCCAGCAGCCCCACGGAGGCTTTAGCCTCTGGCTACACCTTC.

V and J are TRBV6-5 and TRBJ1-2; TRBD1 is a possible D gene (6 bases). V lost 6 bases and J lost 8, with 13 bases in between. CDR1 is MNHEY and CDR2 is SVGAGI in the germline V gene. This CDR3 comprises 12 residues. CDR3 in DNA: TGTGCCAGCAGCCTTACAGGGCACGGCTACACCTTC. Translation gives CASSLTGHGYTF.

A few counts support this clone. The chain carries TRBV7-9 and TRBJ2-1; 9 bases fit TRBD2. Germline V gene lookup returns CDR1 SEHNR and CDR2 FQNEAQ (reference sequence). The CDR3 length is 15 residues. V dropped 1 base and J dropped 5; count of bases not matched to a gene: 3. Written as DNA, the CDR3 is TGTGCCAGCAGCTTAGGACTAGCGGAGAACAATGAGCAGTTCTTC. This translates into CASSLGLAENNEQFF.

V usage is TRBV19 and J usage is TRBJ2-3; D remains ambiguous. V dropped 5 bases and J dropped 0 bases, with 9 bases sitting between them. Germline lookup yields CDR1 LNHDA and CDR2 SQIVND (reference sequence). The length of the CDR3 is 14 residues. The CDR3 spells CASSDSTSTDTQYF. The DNA for the CDR3 is TGTGCCAGTAGTGATAGCACTAGCACAGATACGCAGTATTTT.

This clone was seen a few times. The chain joins TRBV5-1 to TRBJ1-1; D possibly corresponds to TRBD1 (5 bases). Germline values: CDR1 SGHRS, CDR2 YFSETQ. V was pared by 4 bases and J by 4 bases, with 17 bases between. This CDR3 is built from 15 residues. The CDR3 spells CASSPLLSGGTEAFF. CDR3 DNA: TGCGCCAGCAGCCCCCTATTGAGCGGGGGCACTGAAGCTTTCTTT.

This clone showed up just a few times. This chain connects TRBV5-8 to TRBJ1-1, with D unclear. CDR3 length equals 11 residues. In germline, CDR1 is SGHTS, CDR2 YDEGEE. Trimming shortened V by 7 bases and J by 11 bases, and 15 bases separated the two germline ends. The CDR3 nucleotides are TGTGCCAGCTGGGAGATCCTCCCGGCTTTCTTT. It yields the protein CASWEILPAFF.

This clone was counted only a few times. The genes are TRBV6-6 and TRBJ1-5, with TRBD1 as a possible D gene (5 bases). The CDR3 has 14 residues. Per germline, CDR1 MNHNY and CDR2 SVGAGI (reference sequence). Trimming shortened V by 2 bases and J by 1 base, and 6 bases separated the two germline ends. CDR3 sequence reads: CASSYRGSNQPQHF. Here the CDR3 DNA reads TGTGCCAGCAGTTACCGGGGGAGCAATCAGCCCCAGCATTTT.

J is TRBJ1-4 and V is TRBV10-3; unclear D gene. Per germline, CDR1 ENHRY and CDR2 SYGVKD. V was trimmed by 5 bases and J by 4 bases, leaving 8 bases between them. This CDR3 comprises 13 residues. CDR3 protein: CAISPRSNEKLFF. DNA of the CDR3: TGTGCCATCAGTCCTAGAAGTAATGAAAAACTGTTTTTT.

The chain recombines TRBV4-2 with TRBJ2-5; D remains ambiguous. V was shortened by 0 bases and J by 2 bases, with 7 bases between the two germline ends. The length of the CDR3 is 14 residues. Germline V gene data show CDR1 as LGHNA and CDR2 as YNFKEQ. The CDR3 sequence is CASSQDTVQETQYF. CDR3 in DNA: TGTGCCAGCAGCCAAGATACAGTTCAAGAGACCCAGTACTTC.

This clone has more than one count but fewer than ten. CDR3 DNA sequence: TGTGCCTGGAGTGGGGGTAGCGGGAGTTGGGTAGAAGAGACCCAGTACTTC. Protein product: CAWSGGSGSWVEETQYF. This rearrangement joins TRBV30 to TRBJ2-5; 9 bases map to TRBD2. Germline trimming cut 1 base from V and 3 bases from J; bases unmatched to any gene: 12. The CDR3 runs to 17 residues. Per the germline V gene, CDR1 is GTSNPN and CDR2 is SVGIG (reference sequence).

This clone showed up just a few times. The CDR3 loop reads CAISGFSGIPPAEQYF. CDR3 sequence (DNA): TGTGCCATCAGTGGTTTTTCCGGGATTCCCCCCGCCGAGCAGTACTTC. The J gene is TRBJ2-7, the V gene TRBV10-3; the D gene is possibly TRBD2 (5 bases). The germline V gene has CDR1 ENHRY and CDR2 SYGVKD. The CDR3 extends over 16 amino acids. Trimming removed 4 bases at V and 6 bases at J, with 22 bases between.